This TCR beta chain was obtained from a study of OX40 agonist ivuxolimab in advanced cancers. Blood got drawn at baseline, again on cycle 4 day 1, and then on cycle 7 day 1. Sequencing used immunoSEQ multiplex PCR; TCRdb keeps in-frame clones, though not all of them. The sample records approximately 61,000 clones, 70% to 90% being singletons. The study, taken as a whole, reports: Low clonal expansion, among the lowest seen, marked partial responders at 0.1-3.0 mg/kg. Certain nonresponders additionally had low normalized T-cell clonal expansion.

Regarding this clone: Its target is not known.

The clonotype originates from an adult with an advanced solid tumor such as melanoma, head and neck, liver or kidney cancer. The starting material was CD4+ or CD8+ T cells sorted from blood, obtained in a trial of the OX40 agonist ivuxolimab.

CDR3 sequence (DNA): TGTGCCAGCAGCTTGGGGGGAATGGAAAAACTGTTTTTT. This encodes CASSLGGMEKLFF. The chain joins TRBV5-5 to TRBJ1-4; D is unresolved. In germline, CDR1 is SGHKS, CDR2 YYEKEE (reference sequence). The V gene lost 0 bases and the J gene lost 8 bases, with 8 bases spanning the gap. This CDR3 contains 13 residues.